This TCR beta chain was identified in a study of blood T cell repertoires in COVID-19. Study-level background: The analysed material was cDNA or gDNA that came from T cells, B-cell-depleted T cells, or PBMCs.

As handled by the study authors: Quantification of nucleated cells was approximated via reference gene primer amplification. Sequencing was performed with immunoSEQ multiplex PCR; in TCRdb, only in-frame clones are kept and a portion is missing. V and J calls and clone size are given by that table; D and trimming were obtained from the DNA. The table lists roughly 410,000 clones, about 89% of them singletons. This TCR was recovered from a middle-aged woman with COVID-19, enrolled during active disease. The source material was peripheral blood.

The CDR3 spells CASTRRSRSGLGTGELFF. The CDR3 nucleotides are TGTGCCAGTACCCGTAGATCTCGGTCGGGTCTTGGGACCGGGGAGCTGTTTTTT. The chain employs TRBV19 and TRBJ2-2; D is unclear. The CDR3 is made up of 18 amino acids. V was pared by 7 bases and J by 5 bases, with 26 bases between. Germline values: CDR1 LNHDA, CDR2 SQIVND (reference sequence).